These 31 T cell receptor beta chains originate from one sample sequenced in a study of technical replicates of blood from a handful of donors. Sequenced by immunoSEQ multiplex PCR; TCRdb stores in-frame clones only, minus some. Seen here are some 90,000 clones, around 96% observed once, and the top ten hold roughly 0.3%. Sequencing input: T cells isolated from PBMCs. The receptor set was obtained from a human donor in good health.

Here the CDR3 reads CASSKQGSPTYEQYF. Here the CDR3 DNA reads TGTGCCAGCAGTAAACAGGGGTCCCCAACCTACGAGCAGTACTTC. This sequence joins TRBV27 and TRBJ2-7; 7 nucleotides align to TRBD1. V dropped 5 bases and J dropped 2; count of bases not matched to a gene: 9. The length of the CDR3 is 15 residues. Germline CDR1 reads MNHEY; CDR2 reads SMNVEV (reference sequence).

The chain has TRBV7-6 and TRBJ2-1; D remains ambiguous. In germline, CDR1 is SGHVS, CDR2 FNYEAQ. V dropped 5 bases and J dropped 0 bases, with 8 bases sitting between them. The CDR3 totals 14 residues. The CDR3 reads CASSLSSSYNEQFF. For the CDR3, the DNA is TGTGCCAGCAGCCTCTCGAGCTCCTACAATGAGCAGTTCTTC.

The V and J genes are TRBV9 and TRBJ2-2, with a weak D call TRBD2 (5 bases). CDR3 length: 15 residues. CDR1 SGDLS and CDR2 YYNGEE come from the germline V gene. Trimming stripped 1 base from V and 6 bases from J, with 13 bases between. The DNA of the CDR3 is TGTGCCAGCAGCGTAAGAGACTACCTCGCCGGGGAGCTGTTTTTT. Encoded protein: CASSVRDYLAGELFF.

This chain joins TRBV7-6 and TRBJ2-3; TRBD1 matches at 7 bases. The CDR3 totals 15 residues. The ends lost 5 bases at V and 2 bases at J; junction bases unmatched: 7. CDR1 SGHVS and CDR2 FNYEAQ come from the germline V gene. CDR3 in amino acids: CASSRGQVYTDTQYF. The CDR3 DNA follows: TGTGCCAGCAGCCGTGGACAGGTTTACACAGATACGCAGTATTTT. The complete variable domain, with remaining parts taken from reference TRBV7-6 and TRBJ2-3, reads GAGVSQSPRYKVTKRGQDVALRCDPISGHVSLYWYRQALGQGPEFLTYFNYEAQQDKSGLPNDRFSAERPEGSISTLTIQRTEQRDSAMYRCASSRGQVYTDTQYFGPGTRLTVL.

The chain combines TRBV9 with TRBJ2-7; TRBD1 is a possible D gene (6 bases). The CDR3 sequence is 14 residues long. Germline values: CDR1 SGDLS, CDR2 YYNGEE. V was pared by 4 bases and J by 3 bases, with 14 bases between. As DNA, the CDR3 is TGTGCCAGCAGCCCACCCCGGGACAACTACGAGCAGTACTTC. It encodes CASSPPRDNYEQYF.

The chain combines TRBV30 with TRBJ1-5; D remains ambiguous. V was shortened by 3 bases and J by 4 bases, with 7 bases between the two germline ends. Germline V CDR1 and CDR2: GTSNPN, SVGIG (reference sequence). This CDR3 comprises 12 residues. For the CDR3, the DNA is TGTGCCTGGAGCTCGGGTAATCAGCCCCAGCATTTT. As protein: CAWSSGNQPQHF.

The chain joins TRBV7-2 to TRBJ2-2, with a tentative D call TRBD2 (7 bases). The CDR3 consists of 15 residues. The V end was cut by 2 bases, the J end by 7 bases, with 14 bases between. Per germline, CDR1 SGHTA and CDR2 FQGNSA. The CDR3 is CASSLSGGAVGELFF. In nucleotides, the CDR3 is TGTGCCAGCAGCTTAAGTGGGGGGGCGGTCGGGGAGCTGTTTTTT.

Only one count was recorded for this clone. CDR3 amino acids: CASSRLAGAYNEQFF. The CDR3 coding sequence is TGTGCCAGTAGTAGACTAGCGGGAGCTTACAATGAGCAGTTCTTC. This chain connects TRBV19 to TRBJ2-1, with 12 positions matching TRBD2. In germline, CDR1 is LNHDA, CDR2 SQIVND (reference sequence). The CDR3 covers 15 residues. After removal of 4 bases from V and 4 bases from J, the junction contained 2 bases not matched to a gene.

The CDR3 protein is CASRGGGANTEAFF. The CDR3 DNA sequence: TGTGCCAGCAGGGGTGGGGGGGCGAACACTGAAGCTTTCTTT. The chain has TRBV9 and TRBJ1-1; a weak D match, TRBD1 (6 bases). Germline V gene lookup returns CDR1 SGDLS and CDR2 YYNGEE. V lost 5 bases, J lost 1 base, and 12 bases lay in between. This CDR3 comprises 14 residues.

CDR3 DNA sequence: TGTGCCAGCAGCTTAAACACCGAAGCGCTACACTACGAGCAGTACTTC. It specifies CASSLNTEALHYEQYF. J is TRBJ2-7 and V is TRBV9; D gene uncertain. CDR1 is SGDLS, CDR2 YYNGEE, per germline. Trimming stripped 4 bases from V and 3 bases from J, with 20 bases between. There are 16 residues in the CDR3.

This clone was recorded only once. The rearrangement uses TRBV19 and TRBJ1-1, with 8 bases matching TRBD1. The CDR3 totals 16 residues. The germline V gene encodes CDR1 LNHDA and CDR2 SQIVND (reference sequence). V shed 4 bases and J 0 bases; nucleotides not matched to a gene: 7. The CDR3 loop is CASSTGQGTMNTEAFF. Here the CDR3 DNA reads TGTGCCAGTAGTACCGGACAGGGAACAATGAACACTGAAGCTTTCTTT.

This sequence joins TRBV4-1 and TRBJ2-7; 9 nucleotides align to TRBD1. This CDR3 has 15 amino acids. V lost 4 bases, J lost 5 bases, and 9 bases stayed unmatched. CDR1 and CDR2 (germline): MGHRA, YSYEKL. This chain's CDR3 is CASSPRDRVGNEQYF. DNA for the CDR3: TGCGCCAGCAGCCCAAGGGACAGGGTAGGGAACGAGCAGTACTTC.

In its sample, this clone was seen once. The chain is built from TRBV9 and TRBJ1-1, with 8 nucleotides matching TRBD1. V was pared by 4 bases and J by 9 bases, with 8 bases of the junction left unmatched. CDR1 is SGDLS, CDR2 YYNGEE, per germline. This CDR3 region has 13 residues. The CDR3 coding sequence is TGTGCCAGCAGCACCACACAGGGGGTACAAGCTTTCTTT. Amino acid sequence: CASSTTQGVQAFF.

The J gene is TRBJ2-7, the V gene TRBV19; 7 bases fit TRBD1. V lost 7 bases and J lost 2; bases outside the gene matches: 11. This CDR3 has 15 residues. Germline assignment: CDR1 LNHDA and CDR2 SQIVND (reference sequence). The CDR3 spells CASNSRTGRAYEQYF. The CDR3 DNA is TGTGCCAGTAATAGCCGGACAGGTCGAGCCTACGAGCAGTACTTC.

V is TRBV6-1 and J is TRBJ1-2; D not resolved. Between the trimmed V and J ends, which lost 8 bases and 3 bases, there was a span of 16 bases. CDR3 size: 14 residues. CDR1 is MNHNS and CDR2 is SASEGT in the germline V gene. CDR3 nucleotide sequence: TGTGCCAGCGTGCTTTTGAACTACTACTATGGCTACACCTTC. It yields the protein CASVLLNYYYGYTF.

The V and J genes are TRBV7-2 and TRBJ1-3, with 11 bases aligning to TRBD1. This CDR3 has 15 amino acids. The J segment lost 7 bases and the V segment lost 1 base, leaving 3 bases of the junction unmatched. CDR1 is SGHTA and CDR2 is FQGNSA in the germline V gene. CDR3 region: CASSLVGQGGNTIYF. CDR3 bases: TGTGCCAGCAGCTTAGTGGGACAGGGGGGGAACACCATATATTTT. The complete variable domain, with remaining parts taken from reference TRBV7-2 and TRBJ1-3, reads GAGVSQSPSNKVTEKGKDVELRCDPISGHTALYWYRQSLGQGLEFLIYFQGNSAPDKSGLPSDRFSAERTGGSVSTLTIQRTQQEDSAVYLCASSLVGQGGNTIYFGEGSWLTVV.

The chain joins TRBV5-1 to TRBJ2-1, with TRBD2 matching over 7 bases. This CDR3 contains 12 residues. V lost 4 bases to trimming and J lost 8 bases; unmatched junction nucleotides: 3. From germline, CDR1 is SGHRS and CDR2 YFSETQ. CDR3 coding DNA: TGCGCCAGCAGCCCGGGAGGCGATGAGCAGTTCTTC. It is translated as CASSPGGDEQFF.

This clone has just one count. V and J are TRBV11-2 and TRBJ2-1, with 7 bases lining up with TRBD2. The CDR3 loop spans 17 amino acids. J was trimmed by 0 bases and V by 5 bases; bases with no gene match: 10. From germline, CDR1 is SGHAT and CDR2 FQNNGV. CDR3 amino acids: CASSQRAGTTSYNEQFF. Written as DNA, the CDR3 is TGTGCCAGCAGCCAACGAGCCGGGACTACCTCCTACAATGAGCAGTTCTTC.

This clone was observed once. CDR3 region: CASSVLLGQGVSEKLFF. In nucleotides, the CDR3 is TGTGCCAGCAGCGTACTACTTGGACAGGGGGTTAGTGAAAAACTGTTTTTT. This chain links TRBV5-5 with TRBJ1-4, with TRBD1 matching over 10 bases. After removal of 4 bases from V and 7 bases from J, the junction contained 13 bases not matched to a gene. Germline V gene data show CDR1 as SGHKS and CDR2 as YYEKEE (reference sequence). The CDR3 runs 17 residues.

The chain employs TRBV30 and TRBJ2-2; D possibly corresponds to TRBD1 (5 bases). The CDR3 is made up of 11 amino acids. Germline values: CDR1 GTSNPN, CDR2 SVGIG (reference sequence). The DNA for the CDR3 is TGTATCACAGGGAACACCGGGGAGCTGTTTTTT. This codes for CITGNTGELFF.

The chain is built from TRBV12-5 and TRBJ1-4; possible D gene TRBD1, 6 bases. The V and J ends lost 4 bases and 4 bases respectively, with 10 bases between them. Germline V gene data show CDR1 as LGHNT and CDR2 as FRNRAP. There are 14 residues in the CDR3. CDR3 DNA sequence: TGTGCTAGTGGTTCAGGGGAGCATAATGAAAAACTGTTTTTT. Residues: CASGSGEHNEKLFF.

This chain links TRBV5-8 with TRBJ2-2, with a weak D call TRBD1 (6 bases). Trimming removed 5 bases at V and 3 bases at J, with 8 bases between. Looked up from germline, CDR1 is SGHTS and CDR2 is YDEGEE. The CDR3 totals 13 residues. The CDR3 protein is CASSWTDTGELFF. The DNA for the CDR3 is TGTGCCAGCAGTTGGACAGACACCGGGGAGCTGTTTTTT.

Comment on this clone: One end of the junction is discordant with germline, which a read error may explain. The gene calls are TRBV9 and TRBJ1-2; 7 bases map to TRBD1. The CDR3 length is 15 residues. The germline V gene has CDR1 SGDLS and CDR2 YYNGEE. The CDR3 DNA reads TGTGCCAGCAGCGAGGAGACAGGGCCCGTCTATGGCGACACCTTC. It specifies CASSEETGPVYGDTF.

This rearrangement joins TRBV10-3 to TRBJ2-6; the D gene is possibly TRBD1 (6 bases). The CDR3 sequence is 19 residues long. Between the trimmed V and J ends, which lost 3 bases and 0 bases, there was a span of 18 bases. Germline CDR1 is ENHRY and CDR2 is SYGVKD. CDR3 protein: CAISDSMGRGSSGANVLTF. CDR3 sequence (DNA): TGTGCCATCAGTGATAGCATGGGCAGGGGTTCCTCTGGGGCCAACGTCCTGACTTTC.

This chain uses TRBV30 with TRBJ2-1; 9 nucleotides match TRBD2. CDR1 and CDR2 from the germline V gene are GTSNPN and SVGIG (reference sequence). V gave up 2 bases and J gave up 8 bases; unmatched junction bases: 4. The CDR3 consists of 13 residues. CDR3 bases: TGTGCCTGGAGTCAGCGGGAGGATCATGAGCAGTTCTTC. It specifies CAWSQREDHEQFF.

The chain carries TRBV29-1 and TRBJ1-2; TRBD1 matches 7 bases. The CDR3 is made up of 12 amino acids. Looked up from germline, CDR1 is SQVTM and CDR2 is ANQGSEA. V was pared by 3 bases and J by 6 bases, with 4 bases of the junction left unmatched. Here the CDR3 reads CSVDDRVDGYTF. The CDR3 bases are TGCAGCGTTGATGACAGGGTCGATGGCTACACCTTC.

This chain joins TRBV2 and TRBJ2-2; 7 nucleotides line up with TRBD2. The V segment lost 2 bases and the J segment 1 base; nucleotides outside the gene matches: 1. The CDR3 covers 15 residues. Germline V lookup: CDR1 SNHLY, CDR2 FYNNEI. CDR3 sequence: CASSETGGNTGELFF. The DNA for the CDR3 is TGTGCCAGCAGTGAAACGGGAGGGAACACCGGGGAGCTGTTTTTT.

The rearrangement uses TRBV27 and TRBJ1-1; tentatively, D is TRBD1 (5 bases). CDR3 size: 13 residues. With 5 bases removed from V and 6 bases from J, the gap between germline ends came to 13 bases. Germline assignment: CDR1 MNHEY and CDR2 SMNVEV (reference sequence). The CDR3 sequence: CASSILGDPEAFF. The CDR3 DNA reads TGTGCCAGCAGTATATTAGGGGATCCTGAAGCTTTCTTT.

A remark on this clone: One end of the junction varies from germline; a read error may be responsible. The rearrangement uses TRBV4-2 and TRBJ2-1, with TRBD2 as a possible D gene (6 bases). The CDR3 covers 17 residues. Germline CDR1 and CDR2: LGHNA and YNFKEQ. The CDR3 protein is CASRQGLDRELFYEQFF. As DNA, the CDR3 is TGTGCCAGCAGGCAAGGGTTGGACCGGGAGTTGTTTTATGAGCAGTTCTTC.

This chain links TRBV28 with TRBJ1-1, with a possible D match to TRBD1 (6 bases). Between the trimmed V and J ends, which lost 6 bases and 2 bases, there was a span of 7 bases. The CDR3 has 12 residues. Germline V gene sequence: CDR1 MDHEN, CDR2 SYDVKM. Here the CDR3 reads CASRGGNTEAFF. For the CDR3, the DNA is TGTGCCAGCAGAGGGGGAAACACTGAAGCTTTCTTT.

This chain connects TRBV5-6 to TRBJ2-7, with D possibly matching TRBD1 (6 bases). V lost 1 base to trimming and J lost 5 bases, with 10 bases between them. Germline V gene lookup returns CDR1 SGHDT and CDR2 YYEEEE. The CDR3 is 13 residues long. The CDR3 spells CASSLYRENEQYF. In DNA, the CDR3 is TGTGCCAGCAGCTTGTACAGGGAGAACGAGCAGTACTTC.